This T cell receptor (beta chain) was obtained from a study of blood T cell repertoires in COVID-19. V shed 0 bases, J shed 2 bases, and the junction held 1 base outside the gene matches. The CDR3 contains 14 residues. CDR1 and CDR2 from the germline V gene are SGDLS and YYNGEE. Method: immunoSEQ multiplex PCR; TCRdb's copy keeps in-frame clones and lacks some. The sample has around 290,000 clones; 70% to 90% are singletons. The J gene is TRBJ2-7, the V gene TRBV9; 8 positions agree with TRBD1. The clonotype was recovered from an older woman in a cohort exposed to, infected with or recovered from COVID-19 (not recorded which). Material for sequencing was PBMCs or T cells enriched from blood (not recorded which). The CDR3 spells CASSVGQGTYEQYF. The CDR3 region has the DNA TGTGCCAGCAGCGTAGGACAGGGGACCTACGAGCAGTACTTC.